Listed below are T cell receptor beta chains from one sample, sequenced in a study of early T cells in non-severe SARS-CoV-2 infection. TCRdb passed the 5' RACE reads through MiXCR, listing each CDR3 protein once. The sample lists 68,000 or so distinct CDR3 sequences; approximately 10% were seen once. Material: whole blood. Source of these receptors: an adult who was a healthcare worker with PCR-confirmed SARS-CoV-2 infection or an uninfected control (not recorded which). Each CDR3 is given with its conserved first and last residue. A D gene is named only where the DNA matches it firmly. The listing skips clone size in some rows; elsewhere it reads once, few, many or a size class.

v_call	j_call	d_call	clone_size	cdr3_nt	cdr3_aa
TRBV19	TRBJ1-5	.	few	TGTGCCAGTAGTATAGTTTCCGGCAATCAGCCCCAGCATTTT	CASSIVSGNQPQHF
TRBV20-1	TRBJ2-1	TRBD2	.	TGCAGTGCTGCCACGACTAGCCCGGGTGAGCAGTTCTTC	CSAATTSPGEQFF
TRBV28	TRBJ1-2	.	.	TGTGCCAGCAGTTTAGGCAGGATGAACGGCTACACCTTC	CASSLGRMNGYTF
TRBV7-6	TRBJ2-3	.	.	TGTGCCAGCAGCTTATGGACGGGACCCACAGATACGCAGTATTTT	CASSLWTGPTDTQYF
TRBV20-1	TRBJ2-2	.	once	TGCAGTGCCCCTCAGAGGGCGACCGGGGAGCTGTTTTTT	CSAPQRATGELFF
TRBV20-1	TRBJ2-1	.	.	TGCAGTGGCGGCGGGATCAACAATGAGCAGTTCTTC	CSGGGINNEQFF
TRBV20-1	TRBJ2-7	TRBD2	.	TGCAGCCCGACTAGCGGCCACGAGCAGTACTTC	CSPTSGHEQYF
TRBV20-1	TRBJ1-5	TRBD1	many	TGCAGTGCTAGACCCCCCGGGACAGGGCTGAGGACGCCCCAGCATTTT	CSARPPGTGLRTPQHF
TRBV11-2	TRBJ1-6	.	few	TGTGCCAGCAGATGGGACCCCCCACCAAGTAATTCACCCCTCCACTTT	CASRWDPPPSNSPLHF
TRBV13	TRBJ2-3	.	.	TGTGCCAGCAGCGCAAAATTCAGGGGCACAGATACGCAGTATTTT	CASSAKFRGTDTQYF
TRBV5-6	TRBJ2-7	.	many	TGTGCCAGCAGCTTGGGCGGGATACACTACGAGCAGTACTTC	CASSLGGIHYEQYF
TRBV5-6	TRBJ1-2	.	.	TGTGCCAGCAGCCCGTACAGGGAATTCTATGGCTACACCTTC	CASSPYREFYGYTF
TRBV12-2	TRBJ2-4	.	few	TGTGCAAGTCGCTTACGGACAGGGGACATTCAGTACTTC	CASRLRTGDIQYF
TRBV5-4	TRBJ2-1	.	many	TGTGCCAGCAGCTTGGCGGACAATGAGCAGTTCTTC	CASSLADNEQFF
TRBV23-1	TRBJ2-7	.	few	TGCGCCAGCAGTCTGGGACTTCCCTACGAGCAGTACTTC	CASSLGLPYEQYF
TRBV9	TRBJ2-4	.	.	TGTGCCAGCAGCCCCCCAAGCGGGGCCAAAAACATTCAGTACTTC	CASSPPSGAKNIQYF
TRBV4-3	TRBJ2-7	.	few	TGCGCCAGCAGCCAAGATCCCCTCAGTCTGGAGCAGTACTTC	CASSQDPLSLEQYF
TRBV20-1	TRBJ2-7	TRBD2	.	TGCAGTTTGCAGGGGGCTAGCGGGAGGCCCACAGACTACGAGCAGTACTTC	CSLQGASGRPTDYEQYF
TRBV24-1	TRBJ2-2	TRBD2	.	TGTGCCACCAGTGAGCAGCGGGAGGCCACCGGGGAGCTGTTTTTT	CATSEQREATGELFF
TRBV6-4	TRBJ2-2	TRBD2	.	TGTGCCAGCAGTAACCTAGCGGGAGGTGGGGAGCTGTTTTTT	CASSNLAGGGELFF
TRBV9	TRBJ1-6	.	.	TGTGCCAGCAGCGAATTCGGGGATTCACCCCTCCACTTT	CASSEFGDSPLHF
TRBV14	TRBJ1-1	TRBD1	few	TGTGCCAGCAGAGACTCAGGGGGACCTGAAGCTTTCTTT	CASRDSGGPEAFF
TRBV6-2/TRBV6-3	TRBJ2-2	TRBD2	many	TGTGCCAGCAGTGGGACTATCTTTAACACCGGGGAGCTGTTTTTT	CASSGTIFNTGELFF
TRBV7-8	TRBJ2-1	.	.	TGTGCCAGCAGCTTACAGGGGACTCTCTACAATGAGCAGTTCTTC	CASSLQGTLYNEQFF
TRBV7-6	TRBJ1-1	.	medium-sized	TGTGCCAGCAGCCGGGCCGACCTAGGGAACACTGAAGCTTTCTTT	CASSRADLGNTEAFF
TRBV29-1	TRBJ1-1	.	.	TGCAGCGTTCGAGTGGACGGGAACACTGAAGCTTTCTTT	CSVRVDGNTEAFF
TRBV28	TRBJ2-7	TRBD2	.	TGTGCCAGCAGTGTTAGCGGGGGCAGCTCCTACGAGCAGTACTTC	CASSVSGGSSYEQYF
TRBV12-3/TRBV12-4	TRBJ2-5	.	few	TGTGCCAGCAGTTTGTCAACGAGGGAGACCCAGTACTTC	CASSLSTRETQYF
TRBV5-4	TRBJ2-1	.	.	TGTGCCAGCACTCTTGGAAGTGAGCAGTTCTTC	CASTLGSEQFF
TRBV5-8	TRBJ2-1	.	.	TGTGCCAGCAGCGCCTCCGGGACTCTATACAATGAGCAGTTCTTC	CASSASGTLYNEQFF
TRBV7-8	TRBJ1-2	TRBD1	few	TGTGCCAGCAGCTTACACTCGATGAAGGACAGGCTGGGCTACACCTTC	CASSLHSMKDRLGYTF
TRBV11-2	TRBJ2-7	TRBD1	.	TGTGCCAGCAGGGACAGGCGGAGCTCCTACGAGCAGTACTTC	CASRDRRSSYEQYF
TRBV7-3	TRBJ2-1	TRBD2	.	TGTGCCAGCAGCCTCAACCCGGGACTAGCGGGATACAATGAGCAGTTCTTC	CASSLNPGLAGYNEQFF
TRBV19	TRBJ2-1	.	many	TGTGCCAGTAGTATGCTCACCGACAATGAGCAGTTCTTC	CASSMLTDNEQFF
TRBV6-5	TRBJ2-5	TRBD1	.	TGTGCCAGCAGTCTTACAGGGGGCGCGGAGACCCAGTACTTC	CASSLTGGAETQYF
TRBV20-1	TRBJ2-1	TRBD2	many	TGCAGTGCTAGAGGACTAGCACAGGACCATGAGCAGTTCTTC	CSARGLAQDHEQFF
TRBV6-2/TRBV6-3	TRBJ2-6	.	few	TGTGCCAGCAGTTGGACCCCTGGGGCCAACGTCCTGACTTTC	CASSWTPGANVLTF
TRBV2	TRBJ1-2	.	.	TGTGCCTGGGCAACCGGGACATACTATGGCTACACCTTC	CAWATGTYYGYTF
TRBV11-2	TRBJ2-3	TRBD2	many	TGTGCCAGCAGCTCCGGACTAGCGGGAGATACGCAGTATTTT	CASSSGLAGDTQYF
TRBV18	TRBJ2-1	.	few	TGTGCCAGCTCACCAAACTCGTACAATGAGCAGTTCTTC	CASSPNSYNEQFF
TRBV5-6	TRBJ2-1	.	.	TGTGCCAGCAGCTTGGCCCCACCGTCACCCTACAATGAGCAGTTCTTC	CASSLAPPSPYNEQFF
TRBV5-5	TRBJ1-1	.	few	TGTGCCAGCAGCCTGGCGCTCATGCCTACTGAAGCTTTCTTT	CASSLALMPTEAFF
TRBV18	TRBJ2-1	.	.	TGTGCCAGCTCACCCCCCAGCGTGGCCTACAATGAGCAGTTCTTC	CASSPPSVAYNEQFF
TRBV2	TRBJ1-5	.	many	TGTGCCAGCCGGGACAGCAATCAGCCCCAGCATTTT	CASRDSNQPQHF
TRBV29-1	TRBJ1-2	TRBD1	.	TGCAGCGTCCTACTATGGACAGGGCGAGGCTACACCTTC	CSVLLWTGRGYTF
TRBV11-2	TRBJ1-5	.	few	TGTGCCAGCAGCCCAGGGTCTTGGCAGCCCCAGCATTTT	CASSPGSWQPQHF
TRBV28	TRBJ2-3	.	few	TGTGCCAGCAGTTTAGGGGGCCGTAGCACAGATACGCAGTATTTT	CASSLGGRSTDTQYF
TRBV2	TRBJ2-7	.	many	TGTGCCAGCAGAAAGGACTACGAGCAGTACTTC	CASRKDYEQYF
TRBV3-1	TRBJ1-2	TRBD1	.	TGTGCCAGCAGCCTTCAGCAGACAGGGGGCTATGGCTACACCTTC	CASSLQQTGGYGYTF
TRBV15	TRBJ2-2	.	few	TGTGCCACCAGCAGAGATCAGGAGACCTACACCGGGGAGCTGTTTTTT	CATSRDQETYTGELFF
TRBV7-2	TRBJ2-3	.	few	TGTGCCAGCAGCGCTCAAATCCGGGGGCAGGATACGCAGTATTTT	CASSAQIRGQDTQYF
TRBV12-3/TRBV12-4	TRBJ1-5	.	.	TGTGCCAGCAGTCCTTATAGCAATCAGCCCCAGCATTTT	CASSPYSNQPQHF
TRBV6-6	TRBJ2-1	.	.	TGTGCCAGCAGGACCGGGCCTAACAATGAGCAGTTCTTC	CASRTGPNNEQFF
TRBV27	TRBJ2-3	.	few	TGTGCCAGCAGTTTGCGCGGAGGCCTCACAGATACGCAGTATTTT	CASSLRGGLTDTQYF
TRBV19	TRBJ2-7	.	many	TGTGCCAGTAGTATCTTCTTTCAGGGGTACGAGCAGTACTTC	CASSIFFQGYEQYF
TRBV19	TRBJ1-2	TRBD1	.	TGTGCCAGTACCCCAACAGGGGCGCGCGGCTATGGCTACACCTTC	CASTPTGARGYGYTF
TRBV20-1	TRBJ1-6	.	few	TGCAGTGCTATTCGGCAGTCAAATTCACCCCTCCACTTT	CSAIRQSNSPLHF